This T cell receptor beta chain was captured in a study of T cells in tumors after PD-1 blockade. Study at large: Prior checkpoint blockade, systemic immunosuppressant use, or anti-cancer therapy within 4 weeks excluded patients. Daily vismodegib 150 mg continued in a subset of anti-PD-1-treated patients.

CDR1 LNHDA and CDR2 SQIVND come from the germline V gene (reference sequence). The length of the CDR3 is 13 residues. V shed 5 bases and J shed 7 bases, with 9 bases lying between them. Tumor or blood genomic DNA was sequenced, with inputs of 616 ng to 6,004 ng. Study-level findings and limits: Peripheral recruitment is suggested, as some novel exhausted tumor clones were in pre-treatment blood.

This clone was seen a handful of times. Its specificity is not known. The table came from immunoSEQ multiplex PCR; TCRdb's copy has only in-frame clones and leaves some out. In the table there are more than 50,000 clones, 74% of which are singletons. This receptor was taken from a human donor with basal cell carcinoma. The genes are TRBV19 and TRBJ1-6; TRBD1 is a possible D gene (5 bases). The sequencing here drew on PBMCs, taken after anti-PD-1 treatment. Written as DNA, the CDR3 is TGTGCCAGTAGTCCCCGACAGAATTCACCCCTCCACTTT. This gives the protein CASSPRQNSPLHF.